Listed below are T cell receptor beta chains from one sample, sequenced in a study of T cells in Graves' hyperthyroidism and ophthalmopathy. MiXCR, applied by TCRdb to the multiplex PCR reads, yields one record per CDR3 protein. The sample records under 450,000 distinct CDR3 sequences, about a sixth being singletons. The sequenced sample consisted of blood. Receptors were obtained from a young woman with Graves' hyperthyroidism. The CDR3 runs from the conserved cysteine through the conserved F or W. The order of the fields is V gene, clone size, J gene, D gene, CDR3 protein, CDR3 DNA. D genes are given only for firm matches. Clone size is not always given. Where it is, it says once, few, many or a class for expanded clones.

TRBV7-2	few	TRBJ2-7	TRBD2	CASSLGLAGPGVQYF	TGTGCCAGCAGCCTTGGACTAGCGGGCCCCGGAGTGCAGTACTTC
TRBV12-3/TRBV12-4	once	TRBJ2-5	TRBD2	CASRFTLGLAGRETQYF	TGTGCCAGCAGATTCACTTTGGGACTAGCGGGACGAGAGACCCAGTACTTC
TRBV4-3	few	TRBJ1-1	TRBD1	CASSQRTGVGNTEAFF	TGCGCCAGCAGCCAACGGACAGGGGTAGGGAACACTGAAGCTTTCTTT
TRBV4-3	many	TRBJ1-2	.	CASSQDPTGYGYTF	TGCGCCAGCAGCCAAGATCCGACGGGCTATGGCTACACCTTC
TRBV5-1	.	TRBJ2-5	.	CASSLQHQETQYF	TGCGCCAGCAGCTTACAACATCAAGAGACCCAGTACTTC
TRBV18	few	TRBJ2-1	.	CASSPPSNISPGRNEQFF	TGTGCCAGCTCACCACCGTCTAATATTTCGCCAGGGCGCAATGAGCAGTTCTTC
TRBV19	.	TRBJ2-7	.	CASSIPGVYEQYF	TGTGCCAGTAGTATTCCCGGGGTCTACGAGCAGTACTTC
TRBV5-4	.	TRBJ2-7	.	CASSLVSTAVSSYEQYF	TGTGCCAGCAGCTTGGTATCTACGGCAGTCAGCTCCTACGAGCAGTACTTC
TRBV9	.	TRBJ2-1	.	CASSVARGNEQFF	TGTGCCAGCAGCGTAGCTCGGGGGAACGAGCAGTTCTTC
TRBV20-1	many	TRBJ2-7	.	CSARDTAERAYEQYF	TGCAGTGCTAGAGATACGGCGGAAAGGGCCTACGAGCAGTACTTC
TRBV6-5	many	TRBJ1-1	.	CASSYFQTNTEAFF	TGTGCCAGCAGTTACTTCCAGACTAACACTGAAGCTTTCTTT
TRBV5-1	many	TRBJ1-1	.	CASSPRWNTEAFF	TGCGCCAGCAGCCCCCGATGGAACACTGAAGCTTTCTTT
TRBV12-3/TRBV12-4	many	TRBJ1-1	.	CASRDSTLNTEAFF	TGTGCCAGCAGGGACAGTACTTTGAACACTGAAGCTTTCTTT
TRBV6-2/TRBV6-3	many	TRBJ2-7	TRBD1	CASSFTQGASYEQYF	TGTGCCAGCAGTTTTACACAGGGGGCCTCATACGAGCAGTACTTC
TRBV10-3	few	TRBJ2-5	TRBD2	CAISEGGEETQYF	TGTGCCATCAGTGAGGGGGGGGAAGAGACCCAGTACTTC
TRBV5-1	many	TRBJ2-1	TRBD2	CASSLTSGIYNEQFF	TGCGCCAGCAGCTTGACTAGCGGGATTTACAATGAGCAGTTCTTC
TRBV11-2	many	TRBJ2-1	.	CASSLLPNNEQFF	TGTGCCAGCAGCCTACTTCCGAACAATGAGCAGTTCTTC
TRBV5-1	many	TRBJ2-2	TRBD2	CASSLQPTSGRAAGELFF	TGCGCCAGCAGCTTACAACCGACTAGCGGGAGGGCCGCCGGGGAGCTGTTTTTT
TRBV4-3	many	TRBJ1-2	TRBD1	CASSQVTGGNYGYTF	TGCGCCAGCAGCCAAGTGACAGGGGGTAACTATGGCTACACCTTC
TRBV7-3	.	TRBJ2-2	TRBD2	CASSSIGTSGGPTGELFF	TGTGCCAGCAGCTCCATCGGGACTAGCGGGGGGCCCACCGGGGAGCTGTTTTTT
TRBV5-6	many	TRBJ2-6	.	CASSFTGLSGANVLTF	TGTGCCAGCAGCTTCACAGGGCTGTCTGGGGCCAACGTCCTGACTTTC
TRBV5-1	many	TRBJ1-1	.	CASSLQGANTEAFF	TGCGCCAGCAGCTTGCAGGGAGCGAACACTGAAGCTTTCTTT
TRBV19	.	TRBJ1-1	.	CASSMGGTLNTEAFF	TGTGCCAGTAGTATGGGGGGCACCTTGAACACTGAAGCTTTCTTT
TRBV20-1	many	TRBJ2-5	TRBD2	CSARASTGLAGGPQETQYF	TGCAGTGCTAGAGCCTCCACAGGACTAGCGGGGGGGCCCCAAGAGACCCAGTACTTC
TRBV5-6	many	TRBJ1-1	TRBD1	CASSLGTGGEAFF	TGTGCCAGCAGCTTGGGGACAGGGGGGGAAGCTTTCTTT
TRBV4-1	few	TRBJ1-4	.	CASSHDRGLGRGNEKLFF	TGCGCCAGCAGCCATGACCGGGGCCTGGGCAGAGGTAATGAAAAACTGTTTTTT
TRBV4-1	.	TRBJ1-4	.	CASSQDPTATNEKLFF	TGCGCCAGCAGCCAAGATCCTACCGCAACTAATGAAAAACTGTTTTTT